Listed below are T cell receptor beta chains from one sample, sequenced in a study of cytomegalovirus exposure and HLA in healthy donors. TCRdb's table, derived via immunoSEQ multiplex PCR, lists solely in-frame clones and lacks some. The sample yields 150,000 to 200,000 clones, 65% to 85% seen once. Sequenced sample: PBMCs. The receptor set was obtained from a man in his forties in good health and CMV-seropositive. Each CDR3 is given with its conserved first and last residue. Each record gives: D gene, V gene, J gene, clone size, CDR3 protein, CDR3 DNA. D genes are given only for firm matches. Some rows have no size entry. The others give once, few or many, or a class for an expanded clone.

D gene: TRBD1
V gene: TRBV5-5
J gene: TRBJ2-7
clone size: .
CDR3 protein: CASSLRDRGVSYEQYF
CDR3 DNA: TGTGCCAGCAGCCTCCGGGACAGGGGCGTCTCCTACGAGCAGTACTTC

D gene: TRBD1
V gene: TRBV2
J gene: TRBJ2-5
clone size: once
CDR3 protein: CASKGQGPETQYF
CDR3 DNA: TGTGCCAGCAAAGGACAGGGTCCAGAGACCCAGTACTTC

D gene: .
V gene: TRBV14
J gene: TRBJ1-2
clone size: .
CDR3 protein: CASSQDVYGYTF
CDR3 DNA: TGTGCCAGCAGCCAAGACGTCTATGGCTACACCTTC

D gene: .
V gene: TRBV10-3
J gene: TRBJ1-5
clone size: few
CDR3 protein: CAISPQGGNSNQPQHF
CDR3 DNA: TGTGCCATCAGCCCGCAGGGTGGGAATAGCAATCAGCCCCAGCATTTT

D gene: .
V gene: TRBV5-1
J gene: TRBJ1-2
clone size: .
CDR3 protein: CASSPRGDGYTF
CDR3 DNA: TGCGCCAGCAGCCCCCGAGGCGATGGCTACACCTTC

D gene: .
V gene: TRBV5-1
J gene: TRBJ2-1
clone size: .
CDR3 protein: CASSLQRALSYNEQFF
CDR3 DNA: TGCGCCAGCAGCTTGCAGCGGGCCCTCTCCTACAATGAGCAGTTCTTC

D gene: TRBD1
V gene: TRBV6-1
J gene: TRBJ1-1
clone size: .
CDR3 protein: CASSETRRQGLLNTEAFF
CDR3 DNA: TGTGCCAGCAGTGAAACTCGGCGACAGGGGCTCCTGAACACTGAAGCTTTCTTT

D gene: TRBD2
V gene: TRBV4-3
J gene: TRBJ2-5
clone size: .
CDR3 protein: CASSQGLADLQETQYF
CDR3 DNA: TGCGCCAGCAGCCAGGGACTAGCGGATCTCCAAGAGACCCAGTACTTC

D gene: TRBD1
V gene: TRBV7-9
J gene: TRBJ1-3
clone size: once
CDR3 protein: CASSGSGGSGNTIYF
CDR3 DNA: TGTGCCAGCAGCGGTTCAGGGGGCTCTGGAAACACCATATATTTT

D gene: .
V gene: TRBV5-4
J gene: TRBJ2-5
clone size: .
CDR3 protein: CASSSGGVRETQYF
CDR3 DNA: TGTGCCAGCAGCTCCGGAGGAGTAAGGGAGACCCAGTACTTC

D gene: TRBD1
V gene: TRBV7-6
J gene: TRBJ2-2
clone size: .
CDR3 protein: CASSSTGAGGELFF
CDR3 DNA: TGTGCCAGCAGCTCGACAGGGGCGGGCGGGGAGCTGTTTTTT

D gene: TRBD1
V gene: TRBV27
J gene: TRBJ1-1
clone size: once
CDR3 protein: CASSTRQGPNTEAFF
CDR3 DNA: TGTGCCAGCAGTACCCGACAGGGACCGAACACTGAAGCTTTCTTT

D gene: TRBD1
V gene: TRBV6-6
J gene: TRBJ2-7
clone size: .
CDR3 protein: CASSYFYRDRAYEQYF
CDR3 DNA: TGTGCCAGCAGTTACTTTTACCGGGACAGGGCCTACGAGCAGTACTTC

D gene: TRBD2
V gene: TRBV7-3
J gene: TRBJ2-5
clone size: .
CDR3 protein: CASSRLAGGPEETQYF
CDR3 DNA: TGTGCCAGCAGCCGCTTAGCGGGAGGGCCAGAGGAGACCCAGTACTTC

D gene: TRBD2
V gene: TRBV7-8
J gene: TRBJ2-7
clone size: .
CDR3 protein: CASSPLTSGSWRGSYEQYF
CDR3 DNA: TGTGCCAGCAGCCCACTGACTAGCGGGAGTTGGAGGGGGTCCTACGAGCAGTACTTC

D gene: TRBD1
V gene: TRBV10-3
J gene: TRBJ1-3
clone size: .
CDR3 protein: CAISEGQVLSGNTIYF
CDR3 DNA: TGTGCCATCAGTGAGGGACAGGTACTCTCTGGAAACACCATATATTTT

D gene: TRBD1
V gene: TRBV6-4
J gene: TRBJ2-1
clone size: .
CDR3 protein: CASSVQGARYHNEQFF
CDR3 DNA: TGTGCCAGCAGTGTACAGGGGGCCCGGTACCACAATGAGCAGTTCTTC

D gene: TRBD2
V gene: TRBV7-2
J gene: TRBJ2-1
clone size: .
CDR3 protein: CASSHRTSGAYNEQFF
CDR3 DNA: TGTGCCAGCAGCCACCGGACTAGCGGGGCGTACAATGAGCAGTTCTTC

D gene: TRBD2
V gene: TRBV5-4
J gene: TRBJ2-5
clone size: .
CDR3 protein: CASSLWTSGQETQYF
CDR3 DNA: TGTGCCAGCAGCTTGTGGACTAGCGGCCAGGAGACCCAGTACTTC

D gene: TRBD2
V gene: TRBV4-2
J gene: TRBJ2-1
clone size: .
CDR3 protein: CASSQEGLKGGRADSNNEQFF
CDR3 DNA: TGTGCCAGCAGCCAAGAAGGATTAAAGGGCGGGAGGGCCGACAGCAACAATGAGCAGTTCTTC

D gene: .
V gene: TRBV7-2
J gene: TRBJ2-1
clone size: once
CDR3 protein: CASSFWQGTTFNEQFF
CDR3 DNA: TGTGCCAGCAGCTTTTGGCAGGGCACGACATTCAATGAGCAGTTCTTC

D gene: .
V gene: TRBV28
J gene: TRBJ2-1
clone size: .
CDR3 protein: CASSRVGDGDNEQFF
CDR3 DNA: TGTGCCAGCAGTAGGGTCGGGGATGGCGACAATGAGCAGTTCTTC

D gene: .
V gene: TRBV6-5
J gene: TRBJ2-3
clone size: .
CDR3 protein: CAAGTIIPTDTQYF
CDR3 DNA: TGTGCCGCAGGAACCATTATTCCCACAGATACGCAGTATTTT

D gene: .
V gene: TRBV5-5
J gene: TRBJ1-2
clone size: .
CDR3 protein: CASSLGRSALANYGYTF
CDR3 DNA: TGTGCCAGCAGCTTGGGGAGGTCGGCGTTAGCTAACTATGGCTACACCTTC

D gene: TRBD1
V gene: TRBV28
J gene: TRBJ1-1
clone size: .
CDR3 protein: CASSLLGQVNTEAFF
CDR3 DNA: TGTGCCAGCAGTCTCCTGGGACAGGTGAACACTGAAGCTTTCTTT

D gene: TRBD1
V gene: TRBV19
J gene: TRBJ1-2
clone size: .
CDR3 protein: CASQYPTGVGGYTF
CDR3 DNA: TGTGCCAGCCAGTACCCCACAGGGGTGGGTGGCTACACCTTC

D gene: TRBD1
V gene: TRBV5-1
J gene: TRBJ1-1
clone size: .
CDR3 protein: CASSASTGGAWTEAFF
CDR3 DNA: TGCGCCAGCAGCGCTTCGACAGGGGGCGCGTGGACTGAAGCTTTCTTT

D gene: .
V gene: TRBV12-2
J gene: TRBJ2-5
clone size: .
CDR3 protein: CASRLAGKSGELQETQYF
CDR3 DNA: TGTGCAAGTCGCTTAGCCGGAAAGTCCGGGGAACTTCAAGAGACCCAGTACTTC